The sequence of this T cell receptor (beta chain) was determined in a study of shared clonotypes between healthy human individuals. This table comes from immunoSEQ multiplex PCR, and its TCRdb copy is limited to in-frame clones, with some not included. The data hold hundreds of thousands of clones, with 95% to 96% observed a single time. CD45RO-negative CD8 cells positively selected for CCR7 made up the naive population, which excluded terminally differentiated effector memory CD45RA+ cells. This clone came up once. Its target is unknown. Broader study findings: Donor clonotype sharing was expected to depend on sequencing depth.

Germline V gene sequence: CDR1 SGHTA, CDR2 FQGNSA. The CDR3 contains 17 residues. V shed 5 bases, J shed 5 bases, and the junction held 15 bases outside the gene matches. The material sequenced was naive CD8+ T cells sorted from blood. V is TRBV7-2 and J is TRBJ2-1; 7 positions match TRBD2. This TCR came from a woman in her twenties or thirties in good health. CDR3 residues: CASSKLLSGGSDNEQFF. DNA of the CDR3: TGTGCCAGCAGCAAACTGCTTTCTGGCGGGAGTGACAATGAGCAGTTCTTC. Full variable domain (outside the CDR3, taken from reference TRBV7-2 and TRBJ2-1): GAGVSQSPSNKVTEKGKDVELRCDPISGHTALYWYRQSLGQGLEFLIYFQGNSAPDKSGLPSDRFSAERTGGSVSTLTIQRTQQEDSAVYLCASSKLLSGGSDNEQFFGPGTRLTVL.